These 22 T cell receptor beta chains originate from one sample sequenced in a study of blood T cell repertoires in COVID-19. Only in-frame clones appear in the TCRdb table, and some are missing; sequencing was by immunoSEQ multiplex PCR. In the table there are around 190,000 clones, 60% to 85% of which are singletons. What was sequenced was peripheral blood. The receptors shown here come from a woman aged 45 to 65 with active or convalescent COVID-19.

This clone was counted once. The rearrangement links TRBV20-1 to TRBJ2-1; 9 bases map to TRBD2. The germline V gene encodes CDR1 DFQATT and CDR2 SNEGSKA (reference sequence). V lost 3 bases to trimming and J lost 8 bases; unmatched junction nucleotides: 14. The CDR3 totals 16 residues. The CDR3 sequence is CSASPSRGGVGDEQFF. The DNA for the CDR3 is TGCAGTGCTAGTCCGTCGCGGGGGGGCGTCGGAGATGAGCAGTTCTTC.

The rearrangement links TRBV5-1 to TRBJ1-4; 7 bases line up with TRBD1. The germline V gene has CDR1 SGHRS and CDR2 YFSETQ. This CDR3 region has 14 residues. The J segment lost 4 bases and the V segment lost 4 bases, leaving 4 bases of the junction unmatched. CDR3 sequence: CASSIGGLNEKLFF. The CDR3 DNA sequence: TGCGCCAGCAGCATAGGGGGCCTTAATGAAAAACTGTTTTTT. The variable domain in full, with the rest retrieved from reference TRBV5-1 and TRBJ1-4, is KAGVTQTPRYLIKTRGQQVTLSCSPISGHRSVSWYQQTPGQGLQFLFEYFSETQRNKGNFPGRFSGRQFSNSRSEMNVSTLELGDSALYLCASSIGGLNEKLFFGSGTQLSVL.

This clone occurred a few times. The V gene is TRBV7-9, the J gene TRBJ2-7; D remains unclear. The CDR3 contains 13 residues. Germline lookup yields CDR1 SEHNR and CDR2 FQNEAQ (reference sequence). V dropped 5 bases and J dropped 2 bases, with 10 bases sitting between them. CDR3 coding DNA: TGTGCCAGCAGCACCATACAGACCTACGAGCAGTACTTC. Translating it yields CASSTIQTYEQYF.

CDR3 in amino acids: CASSQSGTGGEKLFF. Here the CDR3 DNA reads TGTGCCAGCTCACAGTCCGGGACAGGGGGAGAAAAACTGTTTTTT. The gene calls are TRBV18 and TRBJ1-4; 11 positions match TRBD1. V was clipped by 4 bases and J by 8 bases; unmatched bases: 6. The CDR3 has 15 amino acids. Germline CDR1 KGHSH, CDR2 LQKENI.

The rearrangement links TRBV7-2 to TRBJ1-3, with TRBD1 identical over 7 bases. CDR1 is SGHTA, CDR2 FQGNSA, per germline. The CDR3 runs 14 residues. Unmatched junction bases numbered 4, after V lost 4 bases and J lost 4 bases. CDR3 coding DNA: TGTGCCAGCAGCTCCCGACAGGGCGGAAACACCATATATTTT. This encodes CASSSRQGGNTIYF.

This clone was seen a few times. The genes are TRBV29-1 and TRBJ1-2; 7 nucleotides match TRBD1. Germline-derived CDR1 and CDR2 are SQVTM and ANQGSEA. CDR3 length: 12 residues. V trimming: 7 bases; J trimming: 6 bases; junction bases outside the gene matches: 8. Here the CDR3 DNA reads TGCAGCGCCTGGACAGGTCTGGATGGCTACACCTTC. As protein: CSAWTGLDGYTF.

The chain combines TRBV5-4 with TRBJ2-4, with 7 positions matching TRBD1. The CDR3 runs to 14 residues. V was clipped by 1 base and J by 9 bases; unmatched bases: 7. Germline V lookup: CDR1 SGHNT, CDR2 YYREEE (reference sequence). The CDR3 region is CASSLFVTGSIQYF. In nucleotides, the CDR3 is TGTGCCAGCAGCTTGTTTGTGACAGGGAGCATTCAGTACTTC.

This rearrangement joins TRBV15 to TRBJ1-4; 9 bases map to TRBD1. V trimming: 3 bases; J trimming: 7 bases; junction bases outside the gene matches: 6. From germline, CDR1 is LNHNV and CDR2 YYDKDF (reference sequence). CDR3 length: 15 residues. The CDR3 reads CATSSGQGLGEKLFF. The CDR3 region has the DNA TGTGCCACCAGCAGCGGACAGGGGTTAGGTGAAAAACTGTTTTTT. Full variable domain (remainder filled in from reference TRBV15 and TRBJ1-4): DAMVIQNPRYQVTQFGKPVTLSCSQTLNHNVMYWYQQKSSQAPKLLFHYYDKDFNNEADTPDNFQSRRPNTSFCFLDIRSPGLGDTAMYLCATSSGQGLGEKLFFGSGTQLSVL.

The V and J genes are TRBV4-3 and TRBJ2-4; TRBD2 might be the D (6 bases). Germline assignment: CDR1 LGHNA and CDR2 YSLEER. The CDR3 runs to 15 residues. V was trimmed by 0 bases and J by 7 bases, leaving 13 bases between them. The CDR3 region is CASSQDLNGGNIQYF. The CDR3, as DNA: TGCGCCAGCAGCCAAGATCTTAACGGAGGGAACATTCAGTACTTC.

This clone turned up a few times. This chain uses TRBV5-1 with TRBJ1-1; TRBD1 agrees at 7 bases. V lost 1 base, J lost 4 bases, and 13 bases stayed unmatched. CDR3 size: 17 residues. From germline, CDR1 is SGHRS and CDR2 YFSETQ. Here the CDR3 reads CASSLTGRQGDSTEAFF. The DNA for the CDR3 is TGCGCCAGCAGCTTGACGGGTCGTCAGGGGGATTCCACTGAAGCTTTCTTT.

This clone is a singleton in its sample. The rearrangement links TRBV28 to TRBJ1-2, with unresolved D. The V end lost 3 bases, the J end lost 7 bases, and 9 bases lay between the germline ends. Germline assignment: CDR1 MDHEN and CDR2 SYDVKM. CDR3 length equals 12 residues. This chain's CDR3 is CASSFSGLGYTF. DNA of the CDR3: TGTGCCAGCAGTTTCAGCGGACTTGGCTACACCTTC.

This clone was observed a few times. The rearrangement links TRBV11-3 to TRBJ2-1, with a tentative D call TRBD1 (5 bases). CDR1 SGHNT and CDR2 YENEEA come from the germline V gene. The V end lost 8 bases, the J end lost 8 bases, and 13 bases lay between the germline ends. The CDR3 length is 12 residues. The CDR3 sequence is CASGQGLDEQFF. Here the CDR3 DNA reads TGTGCCAGCGGCCAGGGTTTAGATGAGCAGTTCTTC.

The chain joins TRBV7-6 to TRBJ2-3, with TRBD1 matching over 10 bases. The CDR3 sequence is 15 residues long. Germline V gene data show CDR1 as SGHVS and CDR2 as FNYEAQ. The J segment lost 4 bases and the V segment lost 4 bases, leaving 5 bases of the junction unmatched. The CDR3 region is CASSSRQGASDTQYF. The CDR3 nucleotides read TGTGCCAGCAGCTCAAGACAGGGGGCTTCAGATACGCAGTATTTT.

This clone turned up a few times. The chain uses TRBV27 and TRBJ2-1; the match to TRBD1 covers 7 bases. Trimming removed 6 bases from V and 6 bases from J; junction bases left unmatched: 17. Germline V lookup: CDR1 MNHEY, CDR2 SMNVEV (reference sequence). CDR3 length equals 17 residues. CDR3 amino acids: CASSDPSTGIPSNEQFF. CDR3 in DNA: TGTGCCAGCAGCGACCCATCGACAGGGATTCCTAGCAATGAGCAGTTCTTC.

This clone was seen ten or more times. The chain couples TRBV7-9 to TRBJ2-5, with D unresolved. The CDR3 length is 14 residues. The germline CDR1 and CDR2 sequences are SEHNR and FQNEAQ (reference sequence). The V gene lost 2 bases and the J gene lost 1 base, with 8 bases spanning the gap. In nucleotides, the CDR3 is TGTGCCAGCAGCTTACACGGAGCCCAAGAGACCCAGTACTTC. Amino acids: CASSLHGAQETQYF. The full variable domain, its missing parts supplied by reference TRBV7-9 and TRBJ2-5, is DTGVSQNPRHKITKRGQNVTFRCDPISEHNRLYWYRQTLGQGPEFLTYFQNEAQLEKSRLLSDRFSAERPKGSFSTLEIQRTEQGDSAMYLCASSLHGAQETQYFGPGTRLLVL.

The J gene is TRBJ2-1, the V gene TRBV11-3; TRBD1 agrees at 9 bases. J gave up 9 bases and V 0 bases, and 3 bases lay outside the gene matches. Germline V CDR1 and CDR2: SGHNT, YENEEA. CDR3 length equals 14 residues. CDR3 region: CASSLDLGQGEQFF. The DNA for the CDR3 is TGTGCCAGCAGCTTAGATCTGGGACAGGGTGAGCAGTTCTTC.

This chain uses TRBV5-6 with TRBJ1-6; D gene uncertain. The V gene lost 0 bases and the J gene lost 7 bases, with 5 bases spanning the gap. The CDR3 covers 13 residues. Germline assignment: CDR1 SGHDT and CDR2 YYEEEE. CDR3 amino acids: CASSLAGNSPLHF. Here the CDR3 DNA reads TGTGCCAGCAGCTTGGCGGGGAATTCACCCCTCCACTTT. Full variable domain (missing parts from reference TRBV5-6 and TRBJ1-6): DAGVTQSPTHLIKTRGQQVTLRCSPKSGHDTVSWYQQALGQGPQFIFQYYEEEERQRGNFPDRFSGHQFPNYSSELNVNALLLGDSALYLCASSLAGNSPLHFGNGTRLTVT.

The rearrangement joins TRBV5-6 to TRBJ2-5; a weak D match, TRBD2 (6 bases). This CDR3 has 14 residues. Deletions cut 1 base from V and 3 bases from J, with 10 bases between. CDR1 and CDR2 from the germline V gene are SGHDT and YYEEEE. The CDR3 sequence: CASSLWGLKETQYF. The DNA of the CDR3 is TGTGCCAGCAGCTTGTGGGGACTCAAAGAGACCCAGTACTTC.

This clone was observed a few times. The V and J genes are TRBV6-5 and TRBJ2-7; D is perhaps TRBD1 (5 bases). The CDR3 length is 14 residues. Trimming cost V 6 bases and J 1 base, with 13 bases left between them. The germline V gene encodes CDR1 MNHEY and CDR2 SVGAGI. In DNA, the CDR3 is TGTGCCAGCAGATCTGCCGACAGATCCTACGAGCAGTACTTC. It yields the protein CASRSADRSYEQYF.

J is TRBJ2-3 and V is TRBV18, with 7 bases aligning to TRBD1. Germline CDR1 is KGHSH and CDR2 is LQKENI. The CDR3 loop spans 14 amino acids. Trimming took 4 bases from V and 6 from J; bases not matched to a gene: 7. DNA of the CDR3: TGTGCCAGCTCACTTCGACAGGGAGTGGATACGCAGTATTTT. Translating gives CASSLRQGVDTQYF.

V and J are TRBV28 and TRBJ1-3; no firm D call. Germline V gives CDR1 MDHEN, CDR2 SYDVKM. The CDR3 is 16 amino acids. Trimming shortened V by 7 bases and J by 3 bases, and 19 bases separated the two germline ends. The CDR3 region has the DNA TGTGCCAGCAATCGAGCTCCAGGCTCTGGTGGAAACACCATATATTTT. Translation gives CASNRAPGSGGNTIYF.

Remarks on this clone: This specimen includes other DNA sequences encoding the same CDR3. The CDR3 DNA follows: TGTGCCAGCAGTTTAGGACAGTATCAGCCCCAGCATTTT. Translating gives CASSLGQYQPQHF. This chain links TRBV27 with TRBJ1-5; D is possibly TRBD1 (6 bases). V gave up 2 bases and J gave up 5 bases, with 7 bases separating them. Germline V gene lookup returns CDR1 MNHEY and CDR2 SMNVEV (reference sequence). The CDR3 loop spans 13 amino acids.